This T cell receptor beta chain is drawn from a study of T cells in Graves' hyperthyroidism and ophthalmopathy. For the study at large: Prior to any treatment, at the point of initial diagnosis, peripheral blood was collected. The study, taken as a whole, reports: Most thyroid clonotypes with frequency above 0.001 were detected in blood.

Regions amplified from RNA transcripts were the TCR beta CDR3 regions. During a first-round RT-PCR of the TCR CDR3, the HTBI primer set was used. Each CDR3 protein is one row after TCRdb ran MiXCR on the multiplex PCR reads. The sample has some 300,000 distinct CDR3 sequences, roughly 13% seen once. The germline CDR1 and CDR2 sequences are LGHDT and YNNKEL (reference sequence). CDR3 length: 16 residues. Deletions cut 1 base from V and 5 bases from J, with 17 bases between. The study collected blood at first hyperthyroidism diagnosis, before any ophthalmopathy symptoms arose. In this sample, this clonotype turned up many times. Antigen unknown.

Sequencing used blood. This TCR came from a woman under 40 with Graves' hyperthyroidism that later progressed to Graves' ophthalmopathy. The chain employs TRBV3-1 and TRBJ2-5; D is possibly TRBD2 (6 bases). DNA of the CDR3: TGTGCCAGCAGCCAAGCGTCTACGGGAGTGGGGGAGACCCAGTACTTC. Protein product: CASSQASTGVGETQYF.